Reported below is one T cell receptor (beta chain). The target of this receptor is not known. No base quality values were provided; no much bigger clone lies one nucleotide off. The sample belongs to a study of memory CD8 T cells in hepatitis C reinfection (dated by TCRdb to 2016 to 2017). Background on the whole study: Among the donors, a few cleared two back-to-back HCV infections on their own, whereas two got rid of a primary infection but ended up chronically infected after reinfection. Participants who had resolved a prior HCV infection were followed every 3 months in the reinfection study. Peak reinfection samples were obtained 3 to 8 weeks after detection of reinfection. Between the late 2000s and the early 2010s, a few reinfection cases with stored pre-reinfection samples were identified. Previously published longitudinal data on tetramer+ CD8 T cell frequency were used to pick the peak reinfection time point. In 4 or 5 donors, the study followed the TCR beta repertoire of virus-specific CD8 T cells over time through an HCV reinfection episode. HCV reinfection was defined as a positive HCV RNA test following two negative tests taken at least 60 days apart. Paper-wide results and their limitations: With only four to six donors, the study could not reach definitive conclusions about public clonotypes linked to secondary clearance.

The time point label on this specimen signifies: peak reinfection, 3 to 8 weeks after reinfection detection. Sorted cells were sequenced directly ex vivo, with no in vitro expansion before TCR sequencing. The donors, who were people who inject drugs, were enrolled in the Montreal Acute Hepatitis C Cohort Study (HEPCO) in Canada. As controls, total naive CD8 T cells, sorted as viable CD3+ CD8+ CD45RO-, were obtained from a couple of donors at each of the three reinfection time points. Before sorting, cryopreserved peripheral blood mononuclear cells were thawed and used as the source for purifying CD8 T cells. CD8 T cells were enriched by negative selection with the MACS CD8+ T cell Isolation Kit. Cells were sorted on a BD FACSAria II sorter running FACSDiva software, and FlowJo was used to analyze the data. Libraries were constructed by the immunoSEQ multiplex PCR assay. Genomic DNA was extracted from the sorted cells, and the TCR beta V, D and J regions were sequenced using the automated high-throughput method of Adaptive Biotechnologies. A two-step, bias-controlled multiplex PCR was used to amplify the CDR3 regions. An Illumina instrument was used to sequence the amplified TCR beta libraries. On the authors' methods: Demultiplexed reads were processed to reduce amplification and sequencing bias, and the IMGT database was used to assign CDR3 sequences to gene families. Repertoire data were analyzed with ImmunoSEQ software version 2.0. Clonotype lists were filtered to remove out-of-frame sequences as well as sequences containing stop codons in the CDR3. Any clonotype with a frequency under 0.01% was left out, since that frequency corresponded to less than one cell. Richness was calculated by dividing observed richness by input cell number, and evenness was calculated by dividing Shannon entropy by log observed richness. Repertoire diversity and the similarity between time points were measured using Simpson diversity and Morisita-Horn overlap indices. Clonotypes were grouped as dominant (>1%), sub-dominant (0.5-0.99%), low abundance (0.1-0.49%) or lowest abundance (<0.1%). A germline index was derived by subtracting total nucleotide additions from total CDR3 length and dividing the result by total CDR3 length. This immuneACCESS table, as held by TCRdb, lists in-frame sequences with V and J called but not all clones. Of the missing ones, under half trace to an unresolved V gene in checked studies; the others have no known cause. D and trimming were read from the DNA, whereas the V and J calls and clone size are those reported in that table. The sample table contains 40,000 to 45,000 clones; only one count was recorded for approximately 88% of them. 1% to 1.5% of the sample lies in the top ten.

The CDR3 covers 18 residues, taking in both the cysteine and the phenylalanine. The CDR3 DNA has 54 bases and is translated from base 1. For CDR1 and CDR2, the germline V gene lists SGHDT and YYEEEE. Ends trimmed: V by 4 bases, J by 6 bases; bases unmatched to a gene: 14. Recombination joined TRBV5-6 with TRBJ2-2; TRBD2 aligns with 11 central bases. The sequence came from a man younger than 35 with hepatitis C virus infection. The sample consisted of naive CD8+ T cells sorted from blood. The cell subset or site tag for this specimen amounts to: total naive CD8+CD45RO- T cells. This receptor has the CDR3 CASSPPLTSGSSAGELFF. The nucleotide sequence is TGTGCCAGCAGCCCACCCCTCACTAGCGGGAGTTCAGCCGGGGAGCTGTTTTTT.